One sample yielded the 6 T cell receptor beta chains listed below, sequenced in a study of T cell changes during pregnancy in multiple sclerosis. Sequenced by immunoSEQ multiplex PCR; TCRdb stores in-frame clones only, minus some. The sample lists around 70,000 clones; about 94% were seen once. The input for sequencing was peripheral blood, taken in the third trimester of pregnancy. The receptor source for this set is a female donor with multiple sclerosis, enrolled in a pregnancy study.

The rearrangement joins TRBV7-2 to TRBJ2-2, with 9 positions matching TRBD1. The CDR3 runs 16 residues. The germline V gene encodes CDR1 SGHTA and CDR2 FQGNSA. The V gene end was trimmed by 4 bases and the J gene end by 7 bases; junction bases not matched to a gene: 10. CDR3 in DNA: TGTGCCAGCAGCTCACCGGGACAGGGATACTTCGGGGAGCTGTTTTTT. Translated, it gives CASSSPGQGYFGELFF.

This chain joins TRBV4-3 and TRBJ2-3; possible D gene TRBD1, 6 bases. This CDR3 is 17 amino acids long. Looked up from germline, CDR1 is LGHNA and CDR2 is YSLEER. V lost 4 bases to trimming and J lost 3 bases, with 20 bases between them. CDR3 nucleotide sequence: TGCGCCAGCAGCCCCTCCGGCCCGTCAGGGGCAACAGATACGCAGTATTTT. Translating gives CASSPSGPSGATDTQYF.

The chain employs TRBV7-2 and TRBJ1-4, with D hard to call. Trimming pared 6 bases from V and 11 bases from J, leaving 13 bases between. The germline V gene has CDR1 SGHTA and CDR2 FQGNSA. The CDR3 extends over 12 amino acids. The CDR3 reads CASSMGGKKLFF. The CDR3 DNA reads as TGTGCCAGCAGTATGGGAGGCAAGAAACTGTTTTTT. Supplemented by reference TRBV7-2 and TRBJ1-4, the full variable domain reads GAGVSQSPSNKVTEKGKDVELRCDPISGHTALYWYRQSLGQGLEFLIYFQGNSAPDKSGLPSDRFSAERTGGSVSTLTIQRTQQEDSAVYLCASSMGGKKLFFGSGTQLSVL.

Concerning this clone itself: At the DNA level, this CDR3 is encoded by other sequences in the same sample as well. The rearrangement joins TRBV25-1 to TRBJ2-5, with D tentatively TRBD2 (6 bases). The CDR3 is made up of 17 amino acids. Germline CDR1 reads MGHDK; CDR2 reads SYGVNS. Trimming left V 2 bases short and J 5 bases short, with 21 bases between. The DNA for the CDR3 is TGTGCCAGCAGTGAACCACCCTCGCGGGGCGTGGTGGAGACCCAGTACTTC. This gives the protein CASSEPPSRGVVETQYF.

The V gene is TRBV27, the J gene TRBJ2-3; TRBD2 aligns across 11 bases. V lost 3 bases and J lost 3; bases outside the gene matches: 2. This CDR3 region has 15 residues. The germline V gene has CDR1 MNHEY and CDR2 SMNVEV (reference sequence). The CDR3: CASSFSSGGTDTQYF. The CDR3 DNA reads as TGTGCCAGCAGTTTTTCTAGCGGGGGGACAGATACGCAGTATTTT.

The rearrangement uses TRBV7-2 and TRBJ2-5; 9 nucleotides match TRBD2. This CDR3 region has 14 residues. Germline CDR1 is SGHTA and CDR2 is FQGNSA. J lost 2 bases, V lost 5 bases, and 3 bases had no gene match. CDR3 bases: TGTGCCAGCAGCGCCCTAGCGGGACAAGAGACCCAGTACTTC. This sequence encodes CASSALAGQETQYF. Complete variable domain (other parts from reference TRBV7-2 and TRBJ2-5): GAGVSQSPSNKVTEKGKDVELRCDPISGHTALYWYRQSLGQGLEFLIYFQGNSAPDKSGLPSDRFSAERTGGSVSTLTIQRTQQEDSAVYLCASSALAGQETQYFGPGTRLLVL.